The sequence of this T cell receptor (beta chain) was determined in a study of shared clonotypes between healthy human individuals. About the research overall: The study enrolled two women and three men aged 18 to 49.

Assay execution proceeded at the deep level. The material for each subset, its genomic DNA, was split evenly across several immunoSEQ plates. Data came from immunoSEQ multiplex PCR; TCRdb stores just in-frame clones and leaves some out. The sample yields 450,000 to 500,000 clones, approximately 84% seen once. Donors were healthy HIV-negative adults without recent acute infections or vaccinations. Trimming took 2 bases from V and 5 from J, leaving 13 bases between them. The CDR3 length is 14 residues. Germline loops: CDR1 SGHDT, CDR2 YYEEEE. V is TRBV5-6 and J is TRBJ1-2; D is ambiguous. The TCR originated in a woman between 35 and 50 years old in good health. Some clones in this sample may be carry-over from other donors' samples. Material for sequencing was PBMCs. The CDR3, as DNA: TGTGCCAGCAGCTTTTTTGACTTCGAGTATGGCTACACCTTC. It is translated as CASSFFDFEYGYTF.